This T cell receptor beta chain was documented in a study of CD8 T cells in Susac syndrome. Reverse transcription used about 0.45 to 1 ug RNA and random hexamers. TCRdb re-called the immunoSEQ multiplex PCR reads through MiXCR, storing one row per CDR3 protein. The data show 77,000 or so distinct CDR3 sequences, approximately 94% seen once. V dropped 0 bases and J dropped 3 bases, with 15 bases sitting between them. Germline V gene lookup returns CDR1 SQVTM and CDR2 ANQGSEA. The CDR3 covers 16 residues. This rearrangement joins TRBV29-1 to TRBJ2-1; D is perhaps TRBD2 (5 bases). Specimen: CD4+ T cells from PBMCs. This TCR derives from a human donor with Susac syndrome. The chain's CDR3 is CSVEDSKRIGYNEQFF. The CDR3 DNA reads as TGCAGCGTTGAAGATAGTAAGCGGATTGGCTACAATGAGCAGTTCTTC.